These T cell receptor beta chains were read from a single sample in a study of control samples from healthy donors and cancer patients. Produced via immunoSEQ multiplex PCR; TCRdb's table is partial and in-frame only. Among approximately 150,000 clones, about nine tenths were seen once, and the ten largest hold around 4.6%. Source material: blood. The receptors stem from a man aged 25 to 40 in good health. Each CDR3 is given with its conserved first and last residue. A D gene is named only where the DNA matches it firmly. Not all rows give a size; the values are once, few, many and, for expanded clones, a class.

TRBV7-2	TRBJ2-7	15	NA	TRBD1	CASSLADRGTYEQYF	TGTGCCAGCAGCTTAGCGGACAGGGGGACCTACGAGCAGTACTTC
TRBV27	TRBJ2-1	16	NA	NA	CASSLGGASSYNEQFF	TGTGCCAGCAGTTTAGGCGGGGCGAGCTCCTACAATGAGCAGTTCTTC
TRBV24-1	TRBJ2-2	14	NA	TRBD1	CATSPGQDTGELFF	TGTGCCACCAGTCCGGGACAGGATACCGGGGAGCTGTTTTTT
TRBV30	TRBJ2-1	12	NA	TRBD1	CAWSETGDEQFF	TGTGCCTGGAGTGAGACAGGGGATGAGCAGTTCTTC
TRBV5-5	TRBJ1-1	14	NA	TRBD1	CASSLTGGDTEAFF	TGTGCCAGCAGCTTAACAGGGGGGGACACTGAAGCTTTCTTT
TRBV5-6	TRBJ2-1	14	NA	NA	CASSSPDIYNEQFF	TGTGCCAGCAGCAGCCCGGACATTTACAATGAGCAGTTCTTC
TRBV6-5	TRBJ1-2	12	once	TRBD1	CASRKTGDGYTF	TGTGCCAGCAGAAAGACAGGGGATGGCTACACCTTC
TRBV18	TRBJ2-5	11	few	NA	CASSPKETQYF	TGTGCCAGCTCACCGAAAGAGACCCAGTACTTC
TRBV27	TRBJ1-4	15	NA	NA	CASSYKGATNEKLFF	TGTGCCAGCAGTTACAAAGGTGCAACTAATGAAAAACTGTTTTTT
TRBV4-1	TRBJ2-7	14	NA	TRBD1	CASSQGQGVYEQYF	TGCGCCAGCAGCCAAGGACAGGGGGTCTACGAGCAGTACTTC
TRBV7-3	TRBJ2-3	13	medium-sized	NA	CASSLKRGDTQYF	TGTGCCAGCAGTTTAAAGAGGGGGGATACGCAGTATTTT
TRBV7-6	TRBJ1-1	13	once	NA	CASSFGMNTEAFF	TGTGCCAGCAGCTTTGGGATGAACACTGAAGCTTTCTTT
TRBV7-3	TRBJ2-7	12	NA	TRBD1	CASSPTGGEQYF	TGTGCCAGCAGCCCTACAGGGGGGGAGCAGTACTTC
TRBV7-2	TRBJ2-3	14	NA	TRBD2	CASLSGRVPDTQYF	TGTGCCAGTCTTAGCGGGAGAGTGCCTGATACGCAGTATTTT
TRBV7-2	TRBJ1-5	16	NA	NA	CASSLGLQGPNQPQHF	TGTGCCAGCAGCTTAGGATTACAGGGTCCAAATCAGCCCCAGCATTTT
TRBV2	TRBJ1-6	14	NA	TRBD1	CASSVGQGASPLHF	TGTGCCAGCAGTGTAGGCCAGGGGGCTTCACCCCTCCACTTT
TRBV11-2	TRBJ2-2	17	NA	TRBD1	CASSLFSGTEYSGELFF	TGTGCCAGCAGCTTATTCTCCGGGACAGAATATTCCGGGGAGCTGTTTTTT
TRBV28	TRBJ2-6	16	NA	NA	CASSLTVGPGANVLTF	TGTGCCAGCAGTCTAACTGTGGGGCCTGGGGCCAACGTCCTGACTTTC
TRBV2	TRBJ2-7	14	NA	TRBD1	CASQGRDRAYEQYF	TGTGCCAGCCAGGGTCGGGACAGAGCCTACGAGCAGTACTTC
TRBV5-5	TRBJ2-5	15	once	NA	CASSLGNGGQETQYF	TGTGCCAGCAGCTTGGGAAACGGCGGCCAGGAGACCCAGTACTTC
TRBV12-3/TRBV12-4	TRBJ2-7	13	NA	NA	CASSRDGLGEQYF	TGTGCCAGCAGCAGGGACGGGCTGGGGGAGCAGTACTTC
TRBV11-2	TRBJ2-1	13	NA	TRBD2	CASSPLAYNEQFF	TGTGCCAGCAGCCCACTAGCGTACAATGAGCAGTTCTTC
TRBV24-1	TRBJ2-1	16	NA	TRBD2	CATSDPGAGGENEQFF	TGTGCCACCAGTGACCCCGGTGCGGGAGGGGAAAATGAGCAGTTCTTC
TRBV29-1	TRBJ1-6	13	NA	NA	CSVGQNLNSPLHF	TGCAGCGTGGGGCAGAACTTAAATTCACCCCTCCACTTT
TRBV5-6	TRBJ1-4	16	NA	NA	CASSPEGFSTNEKLFF	TGTGCCAGCAGTCCGGAGGGGTTTTCAACTAATGAAAAACTGTTTTTT
TRBV11-2	TRBJ1-4	12	NA	NA	CASSLTTGKLFF	TGTGCCAGCAGCTTAACGACCGGGAAACTGTTTTTT
TRBV19	TRBJ2-7	15	NA	NA	CASSITAGRYYEQYF	TGTGCCAGTAGTATAACGGCAGGGAGGTACTACGAGCAGTACTTC
TRBV2	TRBJ1-2	14	NA	NA	CASSLMVGSYGYTF	TGTGCCAGCAGCCTTATGGTTGGAAGCTATGGCTACACCTTC
TRBV4-1	TRBJ2-7	13	NA	NA	CASRAEGAYEQYF	TGCGCCAGCAGGGCCGAGGGCGCCTACGAGCAGTACTTC
TRBV4-3	TRBJ2-2	17	NA	NA	CASSQEFAPGNTGELFF	TGCGCCAGCAGCCAAGAATTCGCACCTGGAAACACCGGGGAGCTGTTTTTT
TRBV3-1/TRBV3-2	TRBJ2-7	12	NA	NA	CASSQTGYEQYF	TGTGCCAGCAGCCAGACAGGCTACGAGCAGTACTTC
TRBV27	TRBJ1-1	14	NA	NA	CASRTGTVFPEAFF	TGTGCCAGCAGGACCGGGACCGTTTTCCCTGAAGCTTTCTTT
TRBV28	TRBJ2-7	14	NA	TRBD2	CAHTFSGSSYEQYF	TGTGCCCACACGTTTAGCGGGTCATCCTACGAGCAGTACTTC
TRBV30	TRBJ1-5	12	NA	NA	CAWTLGDQPQHF	TGTGCCTGGACCCTTGGAGATCAGCCCCAGCATTTT
TRBV7-6	TRBJ1-2	15	NA	TRBD1	CASSPGRTGFRGYTF	TGTGCCAGCAGCCCAGGACGGACAGGGTTTCGTGGCTACACCTTC
TRBV3-1/TRBV3-2	TRBJ1-1	14	NA	NA	CASSQARGNTEAFF	TGTGCCAGCAGCCAAGCGCGGGGGAACACTGAAGCTTTCTTT
TRBV3-1/TRBV3-2	TRBJ1-4	16	NA	TRBD1	CASSQWDGTAEEKLFF	TGTGCCAGCAGCCAATGGGACGGGACAGCAGAGGAAAAACTGTTTTTT
TRBV5-4	TRBJ2-7	14	once	NA	CASSLDASAGEQYF	TGTGCCAGCAGCTTGGATGCCTCGGCTGGGGAGCAGTACTTC
TRBV11-3	TRBJ1-2	14	NA	NA	CASSLDLASGGYTF	TGTGCCAGCAGCTTAGATCTGGCAAGCGGTGGCTACACCTTC
TRBV27	TRBJ2-7	16	NA	NA	CASSLLGGAFSYEQYF	TGTGCCAGCAGTTTATTGGGGGGGGCTTTCTCCTACGAGCAGTACTTC
TRBV4-3	TRBJ2-5	18	NA	TRBD2	CASSQDEGSGGSQETQYF	TGCGCCAGCAGCCAAGATGAGGGTAGCGGGGGATCACAAGAGACCCAGTACTTC
TRBV18	TRBJ2-1	13	NA	NA	CASSLTDQWEQFF	TGTGCCAGCTCGCTGACGGATCAATGGGAGCAGTTCTTC
TRBV5-4	TRBJ2-6	17	NA	NA	CASSLVWGTSGANVLTF	TGTGCCAGCAGCTTGGTCTGGGGGACCTCTGGGGCCAACGTCCTGACTTTC
TRBV10-3	TRBJ2-7	11	NA	NA	CAIRTATAQYF	TGTGCCATCCGCACGGCAACAGCGCAGTACTTC
TRBV4-3	TRBJ2-7	15	NA	NA	CASSQGTVLSYEQYF	TGCGCCAGCAGCCAAGGGACAGTACTCTCCTACGAGCAGTACTTC
TRBV2	TRBJ2-2	14	NA	NA	CASSGVFGGGELFF	TGTGCCAGCAGTGGGGTCTTCGGCGGCGGGGAGCTGTTTTTT
TRBV7-9	TRBJ1-1	17	NA	NA	CASSAERGALVYTEAFF	TGTGCCAGCAGCGCTGAGAGGGGCGCGTTGGTGTACACTGAAGCTTTCTTT
TRBV19	TRBJ1-1	14	NA	NA	CASTPGDGYTEAFF	TGTGCCAGTACCCCGGGGGACGGATACACTGAAGCTTTCTTT
TRBV4-1	TRBJ2-7	15	NA	NA	CASSGRDGESYEQYF	TGCGCCAGCAGCGGCCGGGACGGAGAATCCTACGAGCAGTACTTC
TRBV29-1	TRBJ1-1	15	NA	NA	CSVGGAHTGVAEAFF	TGCAGCGTTGGGGGGGCCCATACCGGGGTGGCTGAAGCTTTCTTT
TRBV5-6	TRBJ1-2	16	NA	TRBD1	CASSLYSDRGSYGYTF	TGTGCCAGCAGCTTGTATAGCGACAGGGGTTCCTATGGCTACACCTTC
TRBV10-3	TRBJ1-2	16	few	NA	CAISESRGNSPYGYTF	TGTGCCATCAGTGAGTCCCGAGGAAATTCGCCCTATGGCTACACCTTC